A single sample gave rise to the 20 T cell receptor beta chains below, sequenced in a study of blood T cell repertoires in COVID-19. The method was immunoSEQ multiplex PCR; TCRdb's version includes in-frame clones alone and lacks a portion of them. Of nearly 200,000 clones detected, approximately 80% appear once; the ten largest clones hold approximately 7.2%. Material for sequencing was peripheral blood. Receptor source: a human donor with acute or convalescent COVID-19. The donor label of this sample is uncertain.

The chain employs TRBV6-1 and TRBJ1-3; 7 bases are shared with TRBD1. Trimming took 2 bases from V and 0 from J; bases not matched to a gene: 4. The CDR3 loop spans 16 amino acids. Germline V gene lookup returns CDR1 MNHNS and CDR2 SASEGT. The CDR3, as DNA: TGTGCCAGCAGTGAATACAGGGGTAGCTCTGGAAACACCATATATTTT. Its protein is CASSEYRGSSGNTIYF.

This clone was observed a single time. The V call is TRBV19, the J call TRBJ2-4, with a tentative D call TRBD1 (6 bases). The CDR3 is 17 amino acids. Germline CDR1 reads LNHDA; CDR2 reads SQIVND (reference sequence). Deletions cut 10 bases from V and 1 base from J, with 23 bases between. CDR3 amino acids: CATWDGALGAAKNIQYF. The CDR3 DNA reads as TGTGCCACCTGGGACGGTGCGTTGGGGGCGGCCAAAAACATTCAGTACTTC. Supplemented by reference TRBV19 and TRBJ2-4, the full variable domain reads DGGITQSPKYLFRKEGQNVTLSCEQNLNHDAMYWYRQDPGQGLRLIYYSQIVNDFQKGDIAEGYSVSREKKESFPLTVTSAQKNPTAFYLCATWDGALGAAKNIQYFGAGTRLSVL.

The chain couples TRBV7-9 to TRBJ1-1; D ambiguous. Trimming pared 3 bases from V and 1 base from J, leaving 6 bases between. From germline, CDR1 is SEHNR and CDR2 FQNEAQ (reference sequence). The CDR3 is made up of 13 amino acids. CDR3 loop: CASSFPGNTEAFF. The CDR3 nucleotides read TGTGCCAGCAGCTTCCCAGGGAACACTGAAGCTTTCTTT.

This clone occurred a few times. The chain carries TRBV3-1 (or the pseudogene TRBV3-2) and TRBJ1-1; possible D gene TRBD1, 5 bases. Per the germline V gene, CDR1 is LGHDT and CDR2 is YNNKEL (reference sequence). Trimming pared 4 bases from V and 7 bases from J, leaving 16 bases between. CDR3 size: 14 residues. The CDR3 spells CASSLTRGRGEAFF. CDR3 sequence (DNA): TGTGCCAGCAGCCTGACTCGAGGGAGGGGTGAAGCTTTCTTT.

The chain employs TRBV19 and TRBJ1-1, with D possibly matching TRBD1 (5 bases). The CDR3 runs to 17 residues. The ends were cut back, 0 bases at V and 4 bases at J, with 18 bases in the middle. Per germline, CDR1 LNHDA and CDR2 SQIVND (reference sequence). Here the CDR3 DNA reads TGTGCCAGTAGTATAGATCCGGGGGGGGATCGAAGCACTGAAGCTTTCTTT. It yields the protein CASSIDPGGDRSTEAFF.

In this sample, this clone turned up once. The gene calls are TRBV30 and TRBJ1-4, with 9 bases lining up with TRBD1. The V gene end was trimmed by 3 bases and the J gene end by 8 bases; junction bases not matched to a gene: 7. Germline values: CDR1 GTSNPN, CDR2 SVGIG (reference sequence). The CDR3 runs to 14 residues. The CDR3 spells CAWSLQGAVEKLFF. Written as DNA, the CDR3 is TGTGCCTGGAGCCTACAGGGGGCAGTCGAAAAACTGTTTTTT.

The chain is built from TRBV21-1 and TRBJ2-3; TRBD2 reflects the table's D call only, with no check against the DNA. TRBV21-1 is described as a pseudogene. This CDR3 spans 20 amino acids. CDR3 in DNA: TGTGCCAGCAGCCCGCGGACTAGCGGGAGGGCCTCCCTCAGCACAGATACGCAGTATTTT. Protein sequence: CASSPRTSGRASLSTDTQYF.

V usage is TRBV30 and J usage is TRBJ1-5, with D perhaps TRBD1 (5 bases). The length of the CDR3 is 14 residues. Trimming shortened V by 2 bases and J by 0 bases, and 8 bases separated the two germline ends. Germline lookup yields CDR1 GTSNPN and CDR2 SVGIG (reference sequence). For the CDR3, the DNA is TGTGCCTGGAGTAGGGGCCCTAGCAATCAGCCCCAGCATTTT. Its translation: CAWSRGPSNQPQHF.

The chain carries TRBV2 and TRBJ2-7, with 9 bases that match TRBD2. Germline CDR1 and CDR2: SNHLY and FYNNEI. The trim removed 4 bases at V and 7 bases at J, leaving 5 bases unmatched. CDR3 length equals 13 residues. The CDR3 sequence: CASSGDSGGEQYF. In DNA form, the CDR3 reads TGTGCCAGCAGTGGGGATAGCGGGGGAGAGCAGTACTTC.

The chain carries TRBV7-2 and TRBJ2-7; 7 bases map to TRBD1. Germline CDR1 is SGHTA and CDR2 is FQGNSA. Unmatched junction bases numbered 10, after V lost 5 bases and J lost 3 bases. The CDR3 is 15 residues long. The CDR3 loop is CASSPYSGTDYEQYF. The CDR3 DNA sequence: TGTGCCAGCAGCCCTTACTCCGGGACAGACTACGAGCAGTACTTC. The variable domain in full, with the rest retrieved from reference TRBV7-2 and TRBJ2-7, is GAGVSQSPSNKVTEKGKDVELRCDPISGHTALYWYRQSLGQGLEFLIYFQGNSAPDKSGLPSDRFSAERTGGSVSTLTIQRTQQEDSAVYLCASSPYSGTDYEQYFGPGTRLTVT.

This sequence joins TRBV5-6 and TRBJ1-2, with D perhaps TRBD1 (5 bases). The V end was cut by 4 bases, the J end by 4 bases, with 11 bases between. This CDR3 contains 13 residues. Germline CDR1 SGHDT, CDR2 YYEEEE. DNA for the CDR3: TGTGCCAGCAGCCGACAGAAACTCTATGGCTACACCTTC. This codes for CASSRQKLYGYTF.

CDR3 residues: CSASGQPFPLEQYF. CDR3 DNA sequence: TGCAGTGCTAGTGGGCAACCGTTCCCCCTCGAGCAGTACTTC. The chain carries TRBV20-1 and TRBJ2-7; D remains unclear. The CDR3 runs 14 residues. Trimming left V 3 bases short and J 6 bases short, with 18 bases between. The V gene's germline CDR1 is DFQATT and CDR2 SNEGSKA (reference sequence).

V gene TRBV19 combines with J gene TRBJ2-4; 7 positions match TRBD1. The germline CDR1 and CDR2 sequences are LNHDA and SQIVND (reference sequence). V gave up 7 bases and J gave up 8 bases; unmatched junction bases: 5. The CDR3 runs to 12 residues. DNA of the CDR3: TGTGCCAGTAACAACAGGGGAGACATTCAGTACTTC. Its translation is CASNNRGDIQYF.

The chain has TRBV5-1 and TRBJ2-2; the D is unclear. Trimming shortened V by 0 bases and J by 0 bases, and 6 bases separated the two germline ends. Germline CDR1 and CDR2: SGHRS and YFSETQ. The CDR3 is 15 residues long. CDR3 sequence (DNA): TGCGCCAGCAGCTTGGGTCAAACGAACACCGGGGAGCTGTTTTTT. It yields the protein CASSLGQTNTGELFF.

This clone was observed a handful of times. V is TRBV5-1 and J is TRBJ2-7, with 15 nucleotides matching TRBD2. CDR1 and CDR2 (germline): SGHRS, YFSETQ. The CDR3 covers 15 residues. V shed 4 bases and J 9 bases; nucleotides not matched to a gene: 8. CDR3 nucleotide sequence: TGCGCCAGCAGCCCGGGACTAGCGGGAGGAAGAGGGCAGTACTTC. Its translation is CASSPGLAGGRGQYF. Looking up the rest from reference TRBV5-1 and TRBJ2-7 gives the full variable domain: KAGVTQTPRYLIKTRGQQVTLSCSPISGHRSVSWYQQTPGQGLQFLFEYFSETQRNKGNFPGRFSGRQFSNSRSEMNVSTLELGDSALYLCASSPGLAGGRGQYFGPGTRLTVT.

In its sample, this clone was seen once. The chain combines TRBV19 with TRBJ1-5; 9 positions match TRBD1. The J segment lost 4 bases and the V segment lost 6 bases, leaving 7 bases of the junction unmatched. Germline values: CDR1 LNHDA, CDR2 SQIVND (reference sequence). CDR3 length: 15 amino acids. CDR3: CASRLIGTGNQPQHF. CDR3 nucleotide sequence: TGTGCCAGTAGACTAATTGGGACAGGGAATCAGCCCCAGCATTTT.

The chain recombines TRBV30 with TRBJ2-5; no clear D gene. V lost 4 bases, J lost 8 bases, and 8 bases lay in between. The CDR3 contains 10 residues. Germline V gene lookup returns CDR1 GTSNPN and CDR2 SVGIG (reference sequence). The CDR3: CAWILATQYF. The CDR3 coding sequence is TGTGCCTGGATATTAGCTACCCAGTACTTC.

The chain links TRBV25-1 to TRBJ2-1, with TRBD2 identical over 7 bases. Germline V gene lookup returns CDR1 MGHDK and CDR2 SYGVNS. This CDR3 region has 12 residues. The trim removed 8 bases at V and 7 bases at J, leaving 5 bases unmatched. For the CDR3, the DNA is TGTGCCAGCGAGCGGGATTGGAATGAGCAGTTCTTC. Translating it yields CASERDWNEQFF.

The CDR3 reads CASSRTGGRGNEKLFF. In DNA, the CDR3 is TGTGCCAGCAGCCGGACAGGGGGCCGAGGTAATGAAAAACTGTTTTTT. The V call is TRBV3-1 (or the pseudogene TRBV3-2), the J call TRBJ1-4; 11 nucleotides line up with TRBD1. The CDR3 is made up of 16 amino acids. The V segment lost 4 bases and the J segment 4 bases; nucleotides outside the gene matches: 5. CDR1 is LGHDT and CDR2 is YNNKEL in the germline V gene (reference sequence).

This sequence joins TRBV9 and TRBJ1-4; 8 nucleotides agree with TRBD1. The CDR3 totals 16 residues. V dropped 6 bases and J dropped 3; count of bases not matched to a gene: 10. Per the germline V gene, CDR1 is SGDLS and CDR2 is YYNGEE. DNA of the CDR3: TGTGCCAGCAACCAGGGGGCATTGGTGCCTAATGAAAAACTGTTTTTT. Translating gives CASNQGALVPNEKLFF.